The 29 T cell receptor beta chains in this list originate from one sample, sequenced in a study of CD8+CD57+ T cells in acquired aplastic anemia. Both TCR beta VDJ combination and CDR3 sequence profiling were carried out. Genomic DNA was the template for this profiling. MiXCR was run by TCRdb on the reads, yielding one entry per CDR3 protein. The data show 200,000 to 250,000 distinct CDR3 sequences, around 46% seen once. Patients chosen for sequencing had CD8+CD57+ cells that had expanded, as shown by flow cytometry. The specimen was sorted CD4+, CD8+, or CD8+CD57+ T cells (not recorded which) from PBMCs. These receptors were taken from a human donor with aplastic anemia.

This clonotype came up a few times. The chain has TRBV25-1 and TRBJ2-3, with D perhaps matching TRBD2 (7 bases). CDR1 MGHDK and CDR2 SYGVNS come from the germline V gene. Trimming took off 8 bases at V and 4 bases at J, with 13 bases between the two ends. This CDR3 has 13 amino acids. For the CDR3, the DNA is TGTGCCAGCTTGGCGGGGGCGTCAGATACGCAGTATTTT. This translates into CASLAGASDTQYF.

J is TRBJ2-7 and V is TRBV20-1, with 9 bases that match TRBD2. CDR1 is DFQATT and CDR2 is SNEGSKA in the germline V gene (reference sequence). The V gene end was trimmed by 5 bases and the J gene end by 6 bases; junction bases not matched to a gene: 17. The length of the CDR3 is 16 residues. CDR3 nucleotide sequence: TGCAGTGCTCCCCCGGGGCGGGAGGGCCGGGCCTTCGAGCAGTACTTC. Its translation: CSAPPGREGRAFEQYF.

This clonotype was picked up many times. The gene calls are TRBV7-8 and TRBJ2-7; 7 nucleotides match TRBD1. Germline V gene data show CDR1 as SGHVS and CDR2 as FQNEAQ. J gave up 3 bases and V 5 bases, and 13 bases lay outside the gene matches. This CDR3 has 16 amino acids. In nucleotides, the CDR3 is TGTGCCAGCAGCCTTCCCACGGACAGGTTAAACTACGAGCAGTACTTC. Residues: CASSLPTDRLNYEQYF. Full variable domain (rest looked up from reference TRBV7-8 and TRBJ2-7): GAGVSQSPRYKVAKRGQDVALRCDPISGHVSLFWYQQALGQGPEFLTYFQNEAQLDKSGLPSDRFFAERPEGSVSTLKIQRTQQEDSAVYLCASSLPTDRLNYEQYFGPGTRLTVT.

This clonotype appeared many times. This chain uses TRBV25-1 with TRBJ1-5; no reliable D call. Per germline, CDR1 MGHDK and CDR2 SYGVNS. The CDR3 extends over 14 amino acids. With 1 base removed from V and 5 bases from J, the gap between germline ends came to 9 bases. CDR3 loop: CASSEFGVHQPQHF. The CDR3 coding sequence is TGTGCCAGCAGTGAATTTGGAGTTCATCAGCCCCAGCATTTT.

The chain recombines TRBV10-3 with TRBJ1-2, with TRBD1 matching 8 bases. With V trimmed by 0 bases and J by 8 bases, 2 bases remained unmatched. The CDR3 runs 13 residues. The V gene's germline CDR1 is ENHRY and CDR2 SYGVKD. The CDR3 sequence is CAISESSGGGYTF. Written as DNA, the CDR3 is TGTGCCATCAGTGAGTCGTCAGGGGGCGGCTACACCTTC.

For this clonotype: Just one base apart from a much larger clone, this may be a read error. This chain uses TRBV6-1 with TRBJ2-7; D is uncertain. CDR3 size: 15 residues. The germline gives CDR1 MNHNS, CDR2 SASEGT. V was cut by 2 bases and J by 0 bases, with 11 bases left in between. The CDR3 DNA reads as TGTGCCAGCAGTGAAAGTGGTCAGAGCTCCTACGAGCAGTACTTC. Translated, it gives CASSESGQSSYEQYF.

There are many counts of this clonotype. This chain uses TRBV7-9 with TRBJ2-1; 8 bases fit TRBD1. V gave up 5 bases and J gave up 7 bases; unmatched junction bases: 10. The CDR3 totals 15 residues. Germline V gene lookup returns CDR1 SEHNR and CDR2 FQNEAQ (reference sequence). The DNA of the CDR3 is TGTGCCAGCAGCCACCGGGACAGGAAAATAAATGAGCAGTTCTTC. This gives the protein CASSHRDRKINEQFF.

This clonotype was counted a few times. This chain uses TRBV19 with TRBJ1-1; a possible D gene is TRBD1 (5 bases). Trimming shortened V by 4 bases and J by 6 bases, and 39 bases separated the two germline ends. In germline, CDR1 is LNHDA, CDR2 SQIVND (reference sequence). The CDR3 has 22 residues. This CDR3 reads CASSTLFRVQNSREMPRAEAFF. CDR3 DNA sequence: TGTGCCAGTAGTACCCTCTTCAGGGTACAGAACTCCCGAGAGATGCCGAGGGCTGAAGCTTTCTTT.

The chain carries TRBV2 and TRBJ2-7; D possibly matches TRBD1 or TRBD2 (5 bases each). V was shortened by 8 bases and J by 5 bases, with 13 bases between the two germline ends. There are 12 residues in the CDR3. The V gene's germline CDR1 is SNHLY and CDR2 FYNNEI. CDR3 DNA: TGTGCCAGCGGGGGAACGGGGAACGAGCAGTACTTC. Amino acid sequence: CASGGTGNEQYF.

This chain joins TRBV28 and TRBJ1-5; D might be TRBD1 (6 bases). Germline CDR1 MDHEN, CDR2 SYDVKM. This CDR3 has 15 residues. V lost 6 bases, J lost 6 bases, and 18 bases lay in between. CDR3 bases: TGTGCCAGCAGGGTACAGGGAAATTGGGGTCAGCCCCAGCATTTT. It translates to CASRVQGNWGQPQHF.

The V gene is TRBV4-3, the J gene TRBJ2-1; D may be TRBD2 (7 bases). Trimming stripped 0 bases from V and 8 bases from J, with 11 bases between. CDR1 is LGHNA and CDR2 is YSLEER in the germline V gene. CDR3 size: 14 residues. CDR3: CASSQDRGGDEQFF. DNA of the CDR3: TGCGCCAGCAGCCAAGATAGGGGGGGGGATGAGCAGTTCTTC.

The gene calls are TRBV10-3 and TRBJ2-6, with D perhaps TRBD2 (5 bases). The CDR3 extends over 15 amino acids. From germline, CDR1 is ENHRY and CDR2 SYGVKD. Trimming cost V 1 base and J 1 base, with 5 bases left between them. CDR3 nucleotides: TGTGCCATCAGTGAGTGGGAGTCTGGGGCCAACGTCCTGACTTTC. Residues: CAISEWESGANVLTF.

The sample holds many counts of this clonotype. The chain carries TRBV6-5 and TRBJ1-6; possible D gene TRBD1, 5 bases. Trimming stripped 6 bases from V and 7 bases from J, with 13 bases between. CDR1 MNHEY and CDR2 SVGAGI come from the germline V gene. There are 14 residues in the CDR3. The DNA of the CDR3 is TGTGCCAGCAGACCCGGGACGGTGAATTCACCCCTCCACTTT. Translation: CASRPGTVNSPLHF.

As concerns this clonotype: Relative to the germline gene, one junction end is altered; a read error may explain this. V usage is TRBV10-1 and J usage is TRBJ2-5; 8 bases align to TRBD2. CDR1 and CDR2 from the germline V gene are WNHNN and SYGVQD (reference sequence). The CDR3 length is 14 residues. The DNA of the CDR3 is TGTGCCAGCAGCCCCGGACTAGCCGTAGAGACCCAGTACTTC. Amino acids: CASSPGLAVETQYF.

This chain joins TRBV25-1 and TRBJ2-7; 7 nucleotides match TRBD2. CDR3 length: 16 residues. CDR1 and CDR2 (germline): MGHDK, SYGVNS. V lost 4 bases to trimming and J lost 5 bases; unmatched junction nucleotides: 14. This chain's CDR3 is CASSGLGRAEIDEQYF. CDR3 bases: TGTGCCAGCAGTGGCTTGGGGAGGGCGGAGATCGACGAGCAGTACTTC.

This clonotype showed up many times. The chain has TRBV30 and TRBJ2-7, with D maybe TRBD2 (6 bases). The CDR3 runs to 13 residues. CDR1 GTSNPN and CDR2 SVGIG come from the germline V gene (reference sequence). Trimming cost V 2 bases and J 2 bases, with 10 bases left between them. The DNA of the CDR3 is TGTGCCTGGAGTACGGGGGACCCCTACGAGCAGTACTTC. Protein sequence: CAWSTGDPYEQYF.

There are many counts of this clonotype. The J gene is TRBJ2-1, the V gene TRBV11-3; 9 positions agree with TRBD2. The CDR3 spans 15 residues. Per germline, CDR1 SGHNT and CDR2 YENEEA. After removal of 5 bases from V and 1 base from J, the junction contained 3 bases not matched to a gene. The CDR3 DNA reads TGTGCCAGCAGCGCCACTAGCGGGTCCTACAATGAGCAGTTCTTC. This translates into CASSATSGSYNEQFF. Supplemented by reference TRBV11-3 and TRBJ2-1, the full variable domain reads EAGVVQSPRYKIIEKKQPVAFWCNPISGHNTLYWYLQNLGQGPELLIRYENEEAVDDSQLPKDRFSAERLKGVDSTLKIQPAELGDSAVYLCASSATSGSYNEQFFGPGTRLTVL.

This sequence joins TRBV13 and TRBJ2-1; 10 bases fit TRBD1. The trim removed 3 bases at V and 6 bases at J, leaving 8 bases unmatched. The CDR3 covers 16 residues. Per the germline V gene, CDR1 is PRHDT and CDR2 is FYEKMQ (reference sequence). The DNA for the CDR3 is TGTGCCAGCAGCTTGGAGGACAGGGGGTTTGGCAATGAGCAGTTCTTC. Its translation is CASSLEDRGFGNEQFF.

This clonotype has a handful of counts. V is TRBV3-1 and J is TRBJ2-1; D call uncertain. Germline CDR1 and CDR2: LGHDT and YNNKEL (reference sequence). The CDR3 has 17 amino acids. V was clipped by 0 bases and J by 7 bases, with 19 bases between them. Here the CDR3 DNA reads TGTGCCAGCAGCCAAGATAAGGTCCCCGCCCCGCATAATGAGCAGTTCTTC. It is translated as CASSQDKVPAPHNEQFF.

The chain uses TRBV7-9 and TRBJ2-3, with 10 nucleotides matching TRBD1. Germline-derived CDR1 and CDR2 are SEHNR and FQNEAQ (reference sequence). V gave up 5 bases and J gave up 11 bases; unmatched junction bases: 19. CDR3 size: 17 residues. The CDR3 loop is CASSPLATGGAYNEQYF. Written as DNA, the CDR3 is TGTGCCAGCAGCCCTCTCGCGACAGGGGGCGCCTACAATGAGCAGTATTTT. The full variable domain, rest sourced from reference TRBV7-9 and TRBJ2-3, is DTGVSQNPRHKITKRGQNVTFRCDPISEHNRLYWYRQTLGQGPEFLTYFQNEAQLEKSRLLSDRFSAERPKGSFSTLEIQRTEQGDSAMYLCASSPLATGGAYNEQYFGPGTRLTVL.

The chain is built from TRBV7-9 and TRBJ1-2; TRBD1 is a possible D gene (6 bases). V was pared by 8 bases and J by 4 bases, with 14 bases between. The CDR3 loop spans 13 amino acids. The germline V gene encodes CDR1 SEHNR and CDR2 FQNEAQ (reference sequence). CDR3 protein: CASWGGARYGYTF. In nucleotides, the CDR3 is TGTGCCAGCTGGGGGGGGGCCCGCTATGGCTACACCTTC.

This clonotype was seen many times. The genes are TRBV7-9 and TRBJ2-7, with 9 bases aligning to TRBD2. The CDR3 contains 17 residues. V shed 2 bases, J shed 0 bases, and the junction held 8 bases outside the gene matches. In germline, CDR1 is SEHNR, CDR2 FQNEAQ (reference sequence). The DNA of the CDR3 is TGTGCCAGCAGCTTATGGGGGGGTAGCGGGAGCTCCTACGAGCAGTACTTC. Protein product: CASSLWGGSGSSYEQYF.

This clonotype was detected many times. This chain connects TRBV6-4 to TRBJ2-2; no reliable D call. The V end was cut by 0 bases, the J end by 1 base, with 9 bases between. This CDR3 is built from 16 residues. From germline, CDR1 is MRHNA and CDR2 SNTAGT. The CDR3: CASSDSIYRNTGELFF. CDR3 in DNA: TGTGCCAGCAGTGACTCGATTTACAGGAACACCGGGGAGCTGTTTTTT.

This clonotype was detected a few times. V usage is TRBV6-1 and J usage is TRBJ2-2; 8 nucleotides line up with TRBD1. The CDR3 runs to 16 residues. V shed 4 bases, J shed 4 bases, and the junction held 8 bases outside the gene matches. Germline CDR1 and CDR2: MNHNS and SASEGT. CDR3 amino acids: CASSVRQGRITGELFF. The CDR3, as DNA: TGTGCCAGCAGTGTCCGACAGGGGCGCATCACCGGGGAGCTGTTTTTT.

This clonotype was found once. The junction differs from germline at one of its ends, possibly a read error. J is TRBJ1-2 and V is TRBV5-1; TRBD1 matches at 12 bases. The CDR3 extends over 15 amino acids. Germline lookup yields CDR1 SGHRS and CDR2 YFSETQ. The CDR3 sequence: CASSFWDRGLWGYTF. The CDR3 coding sequence is TGTGCCAGCAGCTTTTGGGACAGGGGGCTTTGGGGCTACACCTTC.

This sequence joins TRBV5-6 and TRBJ1-6; 9 bases are a match to TRBD1. V was pared by 4 bases and J by 9 bases, with 8 bases of the junction left unmatched. The germline gives CDR1 SGHDT, CDR2 YYEEEE. The CDR3 runs to 15 residues. DNA of the CDR3: TGTGCCAGCAGCCCACGGGACAGGGTAGGTTCACCCCTCCACTTT. Its protein product is CASSPRDRVGSPLHF.

The chain joins TRBV19 to TRBJ1-4; the match to TRBD1 covers 9 bases. The germline V gene encodes CDR1 LNHDA and CDR2 SQIVND (reference sequence). After removal of 10 bases from V and 8 bases from J, the junction contained 11 bases not matched to a gene. The CDR3 covers 14 residues. CDR3 DNA: TGTGCCACAAACACCGGGACAGGGTCCGAAAAACTGTTTTTT. It is translated as CATNTGTGSEKLFF. Full variable domain (remainder filled in from reference TRBV19 and TRBJ1-4): DGGITQSPKYLFRKEGQNVTLSCEQNLNHDAMYWYRQDPGQGLRLIYYSQIVNDFQKGDIAEGYSVSREKKESFPLTVTSAQKNPTAFYLCATNTGTGSEKLFFGSGTQLSVL.

The chain couples TRBV13 to TRBJ1-2, with 9 bases that match TRBD1. This CDR3 spans 12 amino acids. V was clipped by 3 bases and J by 12 bases; unmatched bases: 5. Germline values: CDR1 PRHDT, CDR2 FYEKMQ (reference sequence). This chain's CDR3 is CASSFAGTGNTF. CDR3 coding DNA: TGTGCCAGCAGCTTTGCCGGGACAGGGAACACCTTC.

The chain uses TRBV6-1 and TRBJ2-7; 8 bases map to TRBD1. Per the germline V gene, CDR1 is MNHNS and CDR2 is SASEGT. Germline trimming cut 11 bases from V and 7 bases from J; bases unmatched to any gene: 10. The CDR3 totals 12 residues. The CDR3 here is CAGGQGIMEQYF. CDR3 bases: TGTGCCGGCGGACAGGGAATAATGGAGCAGTACTTC.